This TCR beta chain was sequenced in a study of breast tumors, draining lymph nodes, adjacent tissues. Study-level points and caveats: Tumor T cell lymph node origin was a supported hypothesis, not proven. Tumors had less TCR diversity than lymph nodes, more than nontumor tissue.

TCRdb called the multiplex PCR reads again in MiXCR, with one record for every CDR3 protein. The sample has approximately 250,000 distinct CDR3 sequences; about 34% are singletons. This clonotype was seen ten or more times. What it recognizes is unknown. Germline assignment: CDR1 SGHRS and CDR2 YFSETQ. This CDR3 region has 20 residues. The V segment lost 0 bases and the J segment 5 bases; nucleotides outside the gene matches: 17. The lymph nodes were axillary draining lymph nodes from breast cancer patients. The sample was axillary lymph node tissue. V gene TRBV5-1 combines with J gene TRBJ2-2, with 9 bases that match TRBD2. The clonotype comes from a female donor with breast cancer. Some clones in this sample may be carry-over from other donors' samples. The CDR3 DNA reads TGCGCCAGCAGCTTGGCTATAGCGGGAGTAATAGGGCAGAATACCGGGGAGCTGTTTTTT. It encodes CASSLAIAGVIGQNTGELFF. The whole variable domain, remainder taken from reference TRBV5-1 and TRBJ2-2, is KAGVTQTPRYLIKTRGQQVTLSCSPISGHRSVSWYQQTPGQGLQFLFEYFSETQRNKGNFPGRFSGRQFSNSRSEMNVSTLELGDSALYLCASSLAIAGVIGQNTGELFFGEGSRLTVL.